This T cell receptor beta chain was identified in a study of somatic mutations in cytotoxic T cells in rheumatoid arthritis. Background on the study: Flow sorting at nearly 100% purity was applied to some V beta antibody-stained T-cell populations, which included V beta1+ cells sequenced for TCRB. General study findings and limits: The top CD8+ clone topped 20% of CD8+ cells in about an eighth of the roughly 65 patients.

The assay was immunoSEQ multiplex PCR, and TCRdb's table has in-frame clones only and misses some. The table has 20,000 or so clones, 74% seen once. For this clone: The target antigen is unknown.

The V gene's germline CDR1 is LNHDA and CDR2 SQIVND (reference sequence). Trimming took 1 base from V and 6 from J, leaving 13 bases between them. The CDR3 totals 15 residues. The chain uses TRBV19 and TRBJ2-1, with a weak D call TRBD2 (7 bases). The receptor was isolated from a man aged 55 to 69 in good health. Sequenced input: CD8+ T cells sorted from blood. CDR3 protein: CASSIGGGAFNEQFF. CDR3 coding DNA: TGTGCCAGTAGTATAGGAGGGGGGGCTTTCAATGAGCAGTTCTTC.